A selection of T cell receptor beta chains follows, all from one sample in a study of T cell repertoires in cytomegalovirus infection. TCRdb reprocessed the reads via MiXCR and lists one record per CDR3 protein. The sample lists about 740,000 distinct CDR3 sequences; under 40% were seen once. Sequencing was carried out using PBMCs. These receptors were obtained from a human donor in good health (CMV status not recorded). Some clones in this sample may be carry-over from other donors' samples. CDR3s include the opening cysteine and the closing phenylalanine or tryptophan. Fields, in order: V gene, J gene, D gene, CDR3 protein. A D gene is named only where the DNA matches it firmly.

TRBV6-5	TRBJ1-5	-	CASSYLGANQPQHF
TRBV28	TRBJ2-3	-	CASSPRSSSTDTQYF
TRBV7-2	TRBJ1-5	-	CASSSGGHRNQPQHF
TRBV5-4	TRBJ2-7	-	CAYRGGSYEQYF
TRBV4-1	TRBJ1-5	-	CASSQVTRQAAQPQHF
TRBV5-1	TRBJ1-4	-	CASRQTVSTNEKLFF
TRBV10-3	TRBJ2-5	TRBD2	CAISGRLAQETQYF
TRBV7-2	TRBJ2-2	TRBD2	CASSREAGGLGGELFF
TRBV6-6	TRBJ1-2	-	CASSYSWDGNYGYTF
TRBV29-1	TRBJ2-1	TRBD2	CSVNSAGGHEQFF
TRBV2	TRBJ2-3	TRBD2	CASSGLAISTDTQYF
TRBV11-2	TRBJ2-7	-	CASSFWSGGRMGYEQYF
TRBV19	TRBJ2-7	-	CASSGGPYEQYF
TRBV7-3	TRBJ2-7	TRBD2	CASSLIGGGAYEQYF
TRBV19	TRBJ2-7	TRBD1	CASNAGQGTHEQYF
TRBV6-1	TRBJ1-4	-	CASRWAATTNEKLFF
TRBV5-1	TRBJ1-1	-	CASRGDEGAFF
TRBV11-2	TRBJ1-1	TRBD1	CASRPSTGGHTEAFF
TRBV11-1	TRBJ1-1	-	CASSPMGQGNTEAFF
TRBV19	TRBJ2-7	TRBD1	CASSISGTGDEQYF
TRBV19	TRBJ2-1	TRBD2	CASSIVASGGYNEQFF
TRBV5-5	TRBJ2-7	-	CASSFSAGRTYEQYF
TRBV12-3/TRBV12-4	TRBJ2-7	-	CASSDEPSRASTYEQYF
TRBV7-6	TRBJ2-2	-	CASSPSGELFF
TRBV2	TRBJ2-1	-	CASRNSGTGYNEQFF
TRBV7-2	TRBJ1-2	-	CASSLEQGTSYGYTF
TRBV15	TRBJ2-1	-	CATSRGDWSDEQFF
TRBV7-9	TRBJ2-5	TRBD1	CASSLGTDRQETPYF
TRBV2	TRBJ1-4	-	CASQREATNEKLFF
TRBV7-9	TRBJ1-1	TRBD1	CASSLAGTVANTEAFF
TRBV6-1	TRBJ2-4	-	CASSEVGGDRNIQYF
TRBV11-2	TRBJ2-7	-	CASSLSSGGATPYEQYF
TRBV10-3	TRBJ1-4	TRBD1	CAIGGQGAEKLFF
TRBV20-1	TRBJ2-7	TRBD2	CSVDGTSGREGRVGSYEQYF
TRBV6-2/TRBV6-3	TRBJ2-1	TRBD1	CASTQGQVYNEQFF
TRBV28	TRBJ1-5	-	CASIPLNSNQPQHF
TRBV11-2	TRBJ2-5	TRBD2	CASSWPGLAGDETQYF